This T cell receptor beta chain was recovered during a study of T cells in Graves' hyperthyroidism and ophthalmopathy. Amplified TCR beta CDR3 regions derived from RNA transcripts. HTBI primers were the set used in a first-round RT-PCR of the TCR CDR3. Via MiXCR, TCRdb re-called the multiplex PCR reads, giving one row per CDR3 protein. Of some 600,000 distinct CDR3 sequences detected, over 11% appear once; the ten largest clones hold less than 6%. In its sample, this clonotype was seen a few times. The V gene's germline CDR1 is DFQATT and CDR2 SNEGSKA (reference sequence). The CDR3 loop spans 14 amino acids. With 6 bases removed from V and 1 base from J, the gap between germline ends came to 16 bases.

This TCR was sampled from a woman aged 25 to 39 with Graves' hyperthyroidism that later progressed to Graves' ophthalmopathy. The gene calls are TRBV20-1 and TRBJ2-7; D possibly corresponds to TRBD2 (7 bases). The sequencing sample was made of blood. Here the CDR3 DNA reads TGCAGTGCACCCGGGGGGACAACATCCTACGAGCAGTACTTC. As protein: CSAPGGTTSYEQYF.